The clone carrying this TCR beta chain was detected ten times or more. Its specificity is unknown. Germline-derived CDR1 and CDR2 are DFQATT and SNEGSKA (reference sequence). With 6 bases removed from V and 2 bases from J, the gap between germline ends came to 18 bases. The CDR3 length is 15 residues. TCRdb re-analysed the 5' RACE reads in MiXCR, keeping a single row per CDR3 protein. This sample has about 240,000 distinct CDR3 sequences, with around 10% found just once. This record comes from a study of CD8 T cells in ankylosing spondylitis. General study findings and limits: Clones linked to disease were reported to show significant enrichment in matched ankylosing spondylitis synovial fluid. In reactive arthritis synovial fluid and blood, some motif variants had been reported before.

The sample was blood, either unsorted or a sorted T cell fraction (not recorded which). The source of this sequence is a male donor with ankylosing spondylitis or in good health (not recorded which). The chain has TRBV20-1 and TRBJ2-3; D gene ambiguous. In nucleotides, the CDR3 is TGCAGTGCCTATCTTTCGGGCGGTGACACAGATACGCAGTATTTT. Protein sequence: CSAYLSGGDTDTQYF.